The 3 T cell receptor beta chains listed next were all sequenced from one sample in a study of CD8+CD57+ T cells in acquired aplastic anemia. Genomic DNA templated the TCR beta VDJ and CDR3 profiling. TCRdb re-derived calls from the reads in MiXCR, one entry per CDR3 protein. The sample has fewer than 200,000 distinct CDR3 sequences; over 70% are singletons. An expansion of CD8+CD57+ cells by flow cytometry had been shown in patients chosen for sequencing. The sequencing sample was made of sorted CD4+, CD8+, or CD8+CD57+ T cells (not recorded which) from PBMCs. The receptor source for this set is a human donor with aplastic anemia.

This sequence joins TRBV2 and TRBJ2-3, with 8 bases fitting TRBD2. The CDR3 loop spans 14 amino acids. J lost 5 bases, V lost 8 bases, and 9 bases had no gene match. Germline CDR1 SNHLY, CDR2 FYNNEI. The chain's CDR3 is CASGPTSVRDTQYF. In nucleotides, the CDR3 is TGTGCCAGCGGCCCGACTAGCGTCAGAGATACGCAGTATTTT. Together with reference TRBV2 and TRBJ2-3, the CDR3 gives the full variable domain: EPEVTQTPSHQVTQMGQEVILRCVPISNHLYFYWYRQILGQKVEFLVSFYNNEISEKSEIFDDQFSVERPDGSNFTLKIRSTKLEDSAMYFCASGPTSVRDTQYFGPGTRLTVL.

This clonotype turned up a few times. This chain links TRBV24-1 with TRBJ1-5, with D uncertain. The CDR3 spans 12 residues. Germline lookup yields CDR1 KGHDR and CDR2 SFDVKD. The V and J ends lost 4 bases and 9 bases respectively, with 9 bases between them. In DNA, the CDR3 is TGTGCCACCAGTGACCGCTTGGGGCCCCAGCATTTT. Its translation: CATSDRLGPQHF.

This clonotype has only one observation. This chain uses TRBV7-8 with TRBJ1-1, with no clear D. Trimming shortened V by 6 bases and J by 1 base, and 12 bases separated the two germline ends. The CDR3 is 14 residues long. Germline V gene lookup returns CDR1 SGHVS and CDR2 FQNEAQ. This chain's CDR3 is CASSPVPGNTEAFF. The CDR3 coding sequence is TGTGCCAGCAGTCCCGTGCCAGGGAACACTGAAGCTTTCTTT.